The rows below give T cell receptor beta chains drawn from one sample of a study of CD8+ T cells in alopecia areata. Clones were read by immunoSEQ multiplex PCR, and TCRdb kept only the in-frame ones, dropping some. This sample has approximately 200,000 clones, with 45% to 65% found just once. Sequenced material: CD4+ T cells sorted from blood, taken at week 4, from a patient treated with tofacitinib. These receptors all come from a human donor with alopecia areata. CDR3s include the opening cysteine and the closing phenylalanine or tryptophan. Fields, in order: CDR3 length, J gene, clone size, V gene, CDR3 protein. Size tells how often a clone was seen (once, few, many) or the class of an expanded clone, and some rows leave it out.

16	TRBJ1-5	.	TRBV19	CASNYGGQGGQQPQHF
12	TRBJ2-5	.	TRBV29-1	CSVLAQGETQYF
12	TRBJ2-3	.	TRBV6-6	CASRPDSGTQYF
16	TRBJ2-3	once	TRBV4-2	CASSQKSSSGPDTQYF
13	TRBJ2-1	.	TRBV2	CASKGQGYNEQFF
15	TRBJ2-5	.	TRBV30	CAWSQTGTPQETQYF
11	TRBJ2-7	.	TRBV28	CASGTEGKQYF
14	TRBJ2-2	once	TRBV4-3	CASSPRVNTGELFF
13	TRBJ2-2	.	TRBV29-1	CSVRDRGTGELFF
12	TRBJ1-1	once	TRBV30	CAWSPRTVEAFF
13	TRBJ1-1	.	TRBV29-1	CSVRGAGGAEAFF
13	TRBJ1-2	.	TRBV29-1	CSVRGQGVHGYTF
14	TRBJ2-3	few	TRBV5-1	CASSLGLARDTQYF
14	TRBJ2-2	.	TRBV29-1	CSVESTQGAGELFF
17	TRBJ2-2	.	TRBV4-2	CASSQAFPRTSVGELFF
16	TRBJ1-2	.	TRBV29-1	CSVEEVTGGRGNGYTF
15	TRBJ2-5	.	TRBV7-2	CASSLYSSEAKTQYF
16	TRBJ2-5	.	TRBV4-3	CASSQDFRGQQETQYF
15	TRBJ2-7	.	TRBV30	CAWSAGWGKYYEQYF
15	TRBJ2-7	.	TRBV18	CASSPLPGQAYEQYF
14	TRBJ1-1	.	TRBV18	CASSPGPGNTEAFF
15	TRBJ1-4	.	TRBV7-2	CASRQEGEINEKLFF
15	TRBJ2-5	.	TRBV14	CASSQGRERYETQYF
11	TRBJ2-4	.	TRBV27	CASSGGLNQYF
15	TRBJ2-2	.	TRBV30	CAWSSDRVGTGELFF
11	TRBJ2-5	.	TRBV29-1	CSAGPQETQYF
12	TRBJ2-7	.	TRBV2	CASNQGRDEQYF
18	TRBJ2-2	.	TRBV29-1	CSVGRERTGGLGTGELFF
18	TRBJ2-1	few	TRBV7-2	CASSLAWASGRDDNEQFF
11	TRBJ2-1	.	TRBV28	CASSLPREQFF
13	TRBJ2-1	.	TRBV7-2	CASSFVGSGEQFF
17	TRBJ2-1	.	TRBV11-1	CASSSAGAAGLVSEQFF
18	TRBJ2-7	.	TRBV23-1	CASSPPTDRGGTSYEQYF
16	TRBJ2-7	.	TRBV4-1	CASSQDRGQVSYEQYF
13	TRBJ1-5	.	TRBV9	CASSNYGDQPQHF
12	TRBJ2-1	once	TRBV30	CAWSISSNEQFF
15	TRBJ2-7	.	TRBV15	CATSSGLAATYEQYF
14	TRBJ2-3	.	TRBV19	CASKPGGSTDTQYF
15	TRBJ2-7	.	TRBV5-8	CASSLSSGKTREQYF
13	TRBJ1-4	.	TRBV30	CAWSDGAGEKLFF
13	TRBJ2-7	few	TRBV9	CASSARGSGEQYF
13	TRBJ2-7	many	TRBV2	CASGQTGGREQYF